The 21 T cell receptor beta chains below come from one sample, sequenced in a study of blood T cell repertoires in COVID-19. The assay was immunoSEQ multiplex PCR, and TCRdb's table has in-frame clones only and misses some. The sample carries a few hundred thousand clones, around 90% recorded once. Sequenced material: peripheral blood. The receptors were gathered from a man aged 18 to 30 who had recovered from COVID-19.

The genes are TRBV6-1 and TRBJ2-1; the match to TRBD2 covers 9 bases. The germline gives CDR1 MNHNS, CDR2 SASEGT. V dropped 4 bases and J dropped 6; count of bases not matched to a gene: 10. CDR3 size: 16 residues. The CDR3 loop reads CASSAPLLAGINEQFF. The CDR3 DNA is TGTGCCAGCAGTGCACCTCTCCTAGCGGGGATCAATGAGCAGTTCTTC.

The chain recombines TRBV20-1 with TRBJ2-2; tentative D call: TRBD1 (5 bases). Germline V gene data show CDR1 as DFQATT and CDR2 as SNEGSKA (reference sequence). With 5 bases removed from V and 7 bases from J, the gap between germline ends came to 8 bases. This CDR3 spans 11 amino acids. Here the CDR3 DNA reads TGCAGTGCTGCAGGGCTCGGGGAGCTGTTTTTT. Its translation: CSAAGLGELFF.

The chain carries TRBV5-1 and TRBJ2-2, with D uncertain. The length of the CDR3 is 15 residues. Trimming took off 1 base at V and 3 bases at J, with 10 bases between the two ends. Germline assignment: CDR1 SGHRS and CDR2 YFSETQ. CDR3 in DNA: TGCGCCAGCAGCTTGATACAGACCTACACCGGGGAGCTGTTTTTT. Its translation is CASSLIQTYTGELFF.

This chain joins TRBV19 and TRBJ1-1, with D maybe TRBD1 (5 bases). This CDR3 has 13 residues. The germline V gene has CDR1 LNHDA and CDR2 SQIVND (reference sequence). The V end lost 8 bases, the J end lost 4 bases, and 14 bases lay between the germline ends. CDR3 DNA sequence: TGTGCCAGTCACAGCCTCGGGGGCACTGAAGCTTTCTTT. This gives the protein CASHSLGGTEAFF.

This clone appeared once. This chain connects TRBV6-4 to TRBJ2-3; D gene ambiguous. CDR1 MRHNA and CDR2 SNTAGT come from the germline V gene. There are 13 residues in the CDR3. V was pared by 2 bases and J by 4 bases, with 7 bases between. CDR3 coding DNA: TGTGCCAGCAGTGACCCCCGGGCAGATACGCAGTATTTT. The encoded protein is CASSDPRADTQYF.

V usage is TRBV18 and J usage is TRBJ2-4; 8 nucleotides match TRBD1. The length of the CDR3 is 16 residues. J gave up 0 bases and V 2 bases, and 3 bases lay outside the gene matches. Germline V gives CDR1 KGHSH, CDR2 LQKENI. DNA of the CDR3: TGTGCCAGCTCACCAGGACAGGGTCTAGCCAAAAACATTCAGTACTTC. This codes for CASSPGQGLAKNIQYF.

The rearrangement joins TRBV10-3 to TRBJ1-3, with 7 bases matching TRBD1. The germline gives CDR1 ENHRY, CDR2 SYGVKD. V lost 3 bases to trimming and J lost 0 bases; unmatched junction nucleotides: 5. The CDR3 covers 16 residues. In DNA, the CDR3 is TGTGCCATCAGTGACTACGACAGGGACTCTGGAAACACCATATATTTT. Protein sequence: CAISDYDRDSGNTIYF.

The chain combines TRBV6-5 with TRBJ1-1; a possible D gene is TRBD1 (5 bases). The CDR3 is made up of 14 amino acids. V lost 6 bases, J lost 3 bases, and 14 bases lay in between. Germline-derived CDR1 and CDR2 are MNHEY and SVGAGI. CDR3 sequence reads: CASRRQGLDTEAFF. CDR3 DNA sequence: TGTGCCAGCAGGCGGCAGGGATTGGACACTGAAGCTTTCTTT.

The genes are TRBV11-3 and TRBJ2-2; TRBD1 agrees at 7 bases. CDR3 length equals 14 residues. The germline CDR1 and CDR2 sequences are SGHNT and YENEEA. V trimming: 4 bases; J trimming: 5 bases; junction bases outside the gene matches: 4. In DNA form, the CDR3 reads TGTGCCAGCAGCTCTCCGACAGGGACCGGGGAGCTGTTTTTT. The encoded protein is CASSSPTGTGELFF.

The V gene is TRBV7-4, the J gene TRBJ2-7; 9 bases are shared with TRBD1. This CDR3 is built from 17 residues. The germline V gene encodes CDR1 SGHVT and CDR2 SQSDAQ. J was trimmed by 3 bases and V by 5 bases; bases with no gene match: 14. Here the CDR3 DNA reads TGTGCCAGCAGCGCCGGAAAGATGACAGGGGGGAACTACGAGCAGTACTTC. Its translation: CASSAGKMTGGNYEQYF.

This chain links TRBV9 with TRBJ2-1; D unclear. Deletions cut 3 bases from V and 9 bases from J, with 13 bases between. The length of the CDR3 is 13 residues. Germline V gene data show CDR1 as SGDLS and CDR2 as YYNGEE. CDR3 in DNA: TGTGCCAGCAGCGCCCCTCGGTCAAGTGAGCAGTTCTTC. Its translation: CASSAPRSSEQFF.

The CDR3 is CSVSGQGTTEAFF. DNA for the CDR3: TGCAGCGTTTCGGGACAGGGCACCACTGAAGCTTTCTTT. This chain connects TRBV29-1 to TRBJ1-1; 9 nucleotides line up with TRBD1. The V and J ends lost 5 bases and 4 bases, in that order; junction bases with no gene match: 5. From germline, CDR1 is SQVTM and CDR2 ANQGSEA. This CDR3 is built from 13 residues. The variable domain in full, completed from reference TRBV29-1 and TRBJ1-1, reads SAVISQKPSRDICQRGTSLTIQCQVDSQVTMMFWYRQQPGQSLTLIATANQGSEATYESGFVIDKFPISRPNLTFSTLTVSNMSPEDSSIYLCSVSGQGTTEAFFGQGTRLTVV.

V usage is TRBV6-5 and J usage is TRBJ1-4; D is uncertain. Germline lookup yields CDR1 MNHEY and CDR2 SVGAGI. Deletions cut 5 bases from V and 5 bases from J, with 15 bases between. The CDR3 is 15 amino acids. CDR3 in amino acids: CASSPGGSFNEKLFF. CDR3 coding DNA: TGTGCCAGCAGTCCGGGAGGGAGCTTCAATGAAAAACTGTTTTTT.

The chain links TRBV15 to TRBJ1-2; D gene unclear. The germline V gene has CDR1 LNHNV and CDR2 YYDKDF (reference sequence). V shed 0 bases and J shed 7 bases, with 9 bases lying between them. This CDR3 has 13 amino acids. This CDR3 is CATSRDRDGGYTF. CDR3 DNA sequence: TGTGCCACCAGCAGAGACCGCGATGGTGGCTACACCTTC. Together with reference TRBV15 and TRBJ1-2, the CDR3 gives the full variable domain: DAMVIQNPRYQVTQFGKPVTLSCSQTLNHNVMYWYQQKSSQAPKLLFHYYDKDFNNEADTPDNFQSRRPNTSFCFLDIRSPGLGDTAMYLCATSRDRDGGYTFGSGTRLTVV.

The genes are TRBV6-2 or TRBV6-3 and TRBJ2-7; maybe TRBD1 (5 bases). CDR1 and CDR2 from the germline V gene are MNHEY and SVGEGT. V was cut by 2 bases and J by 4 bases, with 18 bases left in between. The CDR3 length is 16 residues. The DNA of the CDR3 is TGTGCCAGCAGTTACGACGACGGACAACTATTTTACGAGCAGTACTTC. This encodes CASSYDDGQLFYEQYF.

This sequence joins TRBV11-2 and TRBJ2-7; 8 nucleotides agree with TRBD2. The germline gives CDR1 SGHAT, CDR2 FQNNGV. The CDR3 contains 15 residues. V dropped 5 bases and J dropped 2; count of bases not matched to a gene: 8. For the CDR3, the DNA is TGTGCCAGCAGCCCTGCTAGCGGGCCGGCCTACGAGCAGTACTTC. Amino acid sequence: CASSPASGPAYEQYF.

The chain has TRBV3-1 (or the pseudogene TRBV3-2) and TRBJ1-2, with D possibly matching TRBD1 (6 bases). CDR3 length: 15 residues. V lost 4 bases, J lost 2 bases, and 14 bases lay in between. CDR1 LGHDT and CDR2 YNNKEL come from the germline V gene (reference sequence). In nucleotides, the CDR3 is TGTGCCAGCAGCCTTAAAACCCAGGGGAACTATGGCTACACCTTC. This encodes CASSLKTQGNYGYTF.

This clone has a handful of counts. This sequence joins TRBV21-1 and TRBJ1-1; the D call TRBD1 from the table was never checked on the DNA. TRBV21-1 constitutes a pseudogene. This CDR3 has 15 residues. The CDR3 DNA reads TGTGCCAGCAGCAATGAGGGCAGGGGTAACACTGAAGCTTTCTTT. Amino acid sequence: CASSNEGRGNTEAFF.

CDR3 in amino acids: CASSSGTAQREKLFF. CDR3 DNA: TGCGCCAGCAGCTCCGGGACAGCCCAAAGGGAAAAACTGTTTTTT. The chain is built from TRBV5-1 and TRBJ1-4; TRBD1 matches 7 bases. The ends lost 3 bases at V and 8 bases at J; junction bases unmatched: 10. This CDR3 contains 15 residues. In germline, CDR1 is SGHRS, CDR2 YFSETQ.

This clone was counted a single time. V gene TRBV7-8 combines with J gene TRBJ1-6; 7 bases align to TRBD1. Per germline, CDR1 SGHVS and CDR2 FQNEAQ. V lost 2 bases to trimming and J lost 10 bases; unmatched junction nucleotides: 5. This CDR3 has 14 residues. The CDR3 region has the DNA TGTGCCAGCAGCTTAACGACAGGGACCTCACCCCTCCACTTT. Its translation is CASSLTTGTSPLHF.

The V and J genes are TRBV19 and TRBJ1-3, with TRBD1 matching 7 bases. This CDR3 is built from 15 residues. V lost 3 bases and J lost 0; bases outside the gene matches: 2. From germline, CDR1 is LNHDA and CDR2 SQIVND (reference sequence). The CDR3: CASSIGTDSGNTIYF. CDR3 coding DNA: TGTGCCAGTAGTATCGGGACAGACTCTGGAAACACCATATATTTT.